The sequence of this T cell receptor (beta chain) was determined in a study of radiotherapy plus CTLA-4 blockade in lung cancer. Overall study context: Among all patients, roughly 17% showed objective responses, while 30% to 35% had disease control.

Chemo-refractory metastatic non-small-cell lung cancer patients were treated with focal radiation plus CTLA-4 blockade with ipilimumab. Profiling relied on immunoSEQ multiplex PCR, and the TCRdb table lists in-frame clones only, not all of them. This table holds 86,000 or so clones, around 79% found once. Details on this clone: What it recognizes is unknown.

Study-level points and caveats: Radiotherapy with ipilimumab was followed by blood expansion of tumor-derived clones. Reports identified early blood T cell clone dynamics, with interferon-beta, as the best response predictor.

Germline CDR1 SGHNT, CDR2 YYREEE (reference sequence). This CDR3 is 15 amino acids long. The germline V and J ends were trimmed by 4 bases and 7 bases, with 17 bases remaining between them. The chain couples TRBV5-4 to TRBJ1-4; D remains ambiguous. The clonotype comes from a human donor with non-small cell lung cancer who had a partial response to radiotherapy plus ipilimumab. Some clones in this sample may be carry-over from other donors' samples. The material sequenced was peripheral blood, taken from a patient treated with radiotherapy plus ipilimumab. CDR3 nucleotide sequence: TGTGCCAGCAGCGGAGGCGGTAGGGCGGGTGAAAAACTGTTTTTT. Translated, it gives CASSGGGRAGEKLFF.